This TCR beta chain is drawn from a study of blood T cell repertoires in COVID-19. Study-wide context: Acute-phase and convalescent COVID-19 samples originated in the United States, Italy and Spain. The analysed material was cDNA or gDNA that came from T cells, B-cell-depleted T cells, or PBMCs.

This CDR3 is built from 13 residues. Original handling: Reference gene primer amplification gave nucleated cell count estimates. Profiling relied on immunoSEQ multiplex PCR, and the TCRdb table lists in-frame clones only, not all of them. V, J and clone size reflect that table, while D and trimming were determined from the DNA. The sample includes 150,000 to 200,000 clones, approximately 88% of them seen just once. The chain links TRBV21-1 to TRBJ2-1; TRBD1, as called in the table, went unchecked against the DNA. TRBV21-1 constitutes a pseudogene. The sample was peripheral blood. The receptor was isolated from a woman aged 25 to 39 with acute or convalescent COVID-19. In DNA form, the CDR3 reads TGTGCCAGCAGACAGGGGGACTACAATGAGCAGTTCTTC. Encoded protein: CASRQGDYNEQFF.